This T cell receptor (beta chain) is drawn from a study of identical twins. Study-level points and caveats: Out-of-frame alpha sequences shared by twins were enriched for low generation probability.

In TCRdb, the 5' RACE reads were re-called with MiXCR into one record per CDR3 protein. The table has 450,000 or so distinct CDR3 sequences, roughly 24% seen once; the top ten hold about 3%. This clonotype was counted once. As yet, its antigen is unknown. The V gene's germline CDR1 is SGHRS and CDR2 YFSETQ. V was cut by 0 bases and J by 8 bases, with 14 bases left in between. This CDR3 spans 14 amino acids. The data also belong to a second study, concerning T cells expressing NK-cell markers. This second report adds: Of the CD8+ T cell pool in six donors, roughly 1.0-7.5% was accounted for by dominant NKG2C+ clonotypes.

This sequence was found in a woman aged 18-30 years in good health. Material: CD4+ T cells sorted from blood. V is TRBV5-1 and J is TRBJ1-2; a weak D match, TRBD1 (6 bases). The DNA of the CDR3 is TGCGCCAGCAGCTTGGGACCACAGGGTGGGGGCTACACCTTC. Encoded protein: CASSLGPQGGGYTF.